What follows describes a single TCR beta chain. Its antigen is unidentified. This entry comes from a study of cytomegalovirus exposure and HLA in healthy donors. Study-wide results and caveats: Another analysis was done later, and it associated around 16,000 TCR beta sequences with HLA alleles at 0.05 false discovery rate. The availability of immune exposure information extended only to CMV serostatus.

Primers: 60 Vbeta forward and 13 Jbeta reverse. The method was immunoSEQ multiplex PCR; TCRdb's version includes in-frame clones alone and lacks a portion of them. The data show some 190,000 clones, approximately 80% seen once. The sequence came from a male donor in good health and CMV-seronegative. The sequenced sample consisted of PBMCs.

The CDR3 DNA reads as TGTGCCAGCAGTGAGGGCCTAAGCTCCTACAATGAGCAGTTCTTC. Protein product: CASSEGLSSYNEQFF. The chain carries TRBV2 and TRBJ2-1; D is uncertain. Trimming pared 3 bases from V and 0 bases from J, leaving 9 bases between. CDR3 length equals 15 residues. The germline V gene encodes CDR1 SNHLY and CDR2 FYNNEI.